The text below deals with one T cell receptor (beta chain). Its antigen is still unknown. These data originate in a study of T cell responses to AZD1222 COVID-19 vaccine. Findings and caveats of the study: Repertoires were obtained solely post-peak T cell response. Donors were mostly white British, more females; clonal diversity possibly underestimated. Compared with day 0, the breadth and depth of the Spike-specific TCR repertoire rose significantly after two doses of AZD1222. Among AZD1222 vaccinees, only six were seropositive at baseline.

V lost 7 bases to trimming and J lost 4 bases, with 19 bases between them. Germline values: CDR1 LNHDA, CDR2 SQIVND (reference sequence). The CDR3 extends over 15 amino acids. The data were produced by immunoSEQ multiplex PCR, yet TCRdb's version contains in-frame clones alone and is incomplete. The table records 150,000 or so clones, around 92% of them present only once. This chain connects TRBV19 to TRBJ1-2; D is perhaps TRBD1 (6 bases). The sequence was collected from an adult in good health. Sequencing was performed on peripheral blood, taken on day 0 of AZD1222 vaccination. The CDR3 here is CASTPGTGRTYGYTF. In DNA form, the CDR3 reads TGTGCCAGTACCCCGGGCACAGGGAGGACCTATGGCTACACCTTC.